This T cell receptor (beta chain) came from a study of graft-versus-host responses after intestinal transplantation. Study overall: Each patient got anti-thymocyte globulin induction, then tacrolimus and steroids for roughly 3 years.

Clones were read by immunoSEQ multiplex PCR, and TCRdb kept only the in-frame ones, dropping some. The top ten clones hold about 1% of a sample with under 100,000 clones, over 85% of them seen once. Study outcomes and limitations: The study associated peak circulating GvH clone levels with early post-transplant HvG declines. Ileal or blood samples showed some GvH clones first, and such clones were also found in recipient marrow.

The germline V gene has CDR1 LNHDA and CDR2 SQIVND (reference sequence). The CDR3 is 12 amino acids. With 2 bases removed from V and 4 bases from J, the gap between germline ends came to 3 bases. With respect to this clone: The antigen is not known.

This sample comprised unstimulated CD8+ T cells sorted from spleen or lymph node cells, obtained before transplant. This TCR came from a human donor who was the organ donor for an intestinal transplant. The rearrangement joins TRBV19 to TRBJ1-5; D gene unclear. The CDR3 region has the DNA TGTGCCAGTAGTATATCGAATCAGCCCCAGCATTTT. This translates into CASSISNQPQHF.